A selection of T cell receptor beta chains follows, all from one sample in a study of OX40 agonist ivuxolimab in advanced cancers. Measured with immunoSEQ multiplex PCR; TCRdb has only the in-frame clones, and not every one. The sample holds around 15,000 clones, 70% seen once. The sample consisted of CD4+ or CD8+ T cells sorted from blood, taken in a trial of the OX40 agonist ivuxolimab. These receptors all stem from an adult with an advanced solid tumor such as melanoma, head and neck, liver or kidney cancer. CDR3s include the opening cysteine and the closing phenylalanine or tryptophan. A D gene is named only where the DNA matches it firmly. Expanded clones get a size class; other rows say once, few or many, or leave the size out.

CDR3,DNA,J,D,size,V
CASSLVGTAERDPIYF,TGTGCCAGCAGCTTAGTTGGTACAGCGGAAAGGGATCCCATATATTTT,TRBJ1-3,.,.,TRBV7-9
CASSSGTTNQPQHF,TGTGCCAGCAGCTCCGGGACTACCAATCAGCCCCAGCATTTT,TRBJ1-5,.,.,TRBV28
CASSSGTGGYEQYF,TGTGCCAGCAGCTCCGGGACAGGGGGCTACGAGCAGTACTTC,TRBJ2-7,TRBD1,once,TRBV14
CASSKRKGPNYGYTF,TGTGCCAGCAGCAAACGTAAGGGCCCAAACTATGGCTACACCTTC,TRBJ1-2,.,.,TRBV21-1
CASSWDGTYEQYF,TGCGCCAGCAGCTGGGACGGAACCTACGAGCAGTACTTC,TRBJ2-7,.,.,TRBV5-1
CASSDPSTYEQYF,TGTGCCAGCAGTGACCCCAGTACCTACGAGCAGTACTTC,TRBJ2-7,.,.,TRBV2
CSAANSYEQYF,TGCAGTGCCGCTAACTCCTACGAGCAGTACTTC,TRBJ2-7,.,.,TRBV20-1
CSVVPLASGTGELFF,TGCAGCGTTGTCCCCCTAGCTTCGGGCACCGGGGAGCTGTTTTTT,TRBJ2-2,.,medium-sized,TRBV29-1
CASMDKSSYNSPLHF,TGCGCCAGCATGGACAAGAGCTCCTATAATTCACCCCTCCACTTT,TRBJ1-6,.,.,TRBV4-1
CSVLTGTGDDEQYF,TGCAGCGTCCTAACCGGGACAGGGGACGACGAGCAGTACTTC,TRBJ2-7,TRBD1,.,TRBV29-1
CASSELGTRVNTEAFF,TGTGCCAGTAGTGAACTAGGGACCCGGGTGAACACTGAAGCTTTCTTT,TRBJ1-1,.,.,TRBV19
CASGASDRECSYEQYF,TGTGCCAGCGGAGCCTCCGACAGGGAGTGCTCCTACGAGCAGTACTTC,TRBJ2-7,.,.,TRBV21-1
CASSLFGGGPSSTQYF,TGTGCCAGCAGTTTATTCGGGGGAGGGCCTTCTTCTACGCAGTATTTT,TRBJ2-3,TRBD2,once,TRBV27
CASSTWEGANTGELFF,TGTGCCAGCAGCACCTGGGAGGGGGCGAACACCGGGGAGCTGTTTTTT,TRBJ2-2,.,few,TRBV5-5
CASSARGLVGGELFF,TGTGCCAGCAGCGCGAGGGGACTAGTAGGCGGGGAGCTGTTTTTT,TRBJ2-2,TRBD2,.,TRBV9
CTSSQGGVEETQYF,TGCACCAGCAGCCAAGGGGGCGTCGAGGAGACCCAGTACTTC,TRBJ2-5,.,.,TRBV1
CSGGEEGTEAFF,TGCAGCGGCGGGGAGGAGGGCACTGAAGCTTTCTTT,TRBJ1-1,.,.,TRBV29-1
CASSPEAGTGELFF,TGTGCCAGCAGCCCCGAAGCGGGAACCGGGGAGCTGTTTTTT,TRBJ2-2,TRBD2,.,TRBV9
CASSERGLAGSDTQYF,TGTGCCAGCAGCGAAAGGGGACTAGCGGGATCAGATACGCAGTATTTT,TRBJ2-3,TRBD2,.,TRBV5-6
CASTYGGGQREQYF,TGTGCCAGCACCTACGGTGGGGGGCAAAGGGAGCAGTACTTC,TRBJ2-7,.,few,TRBV6-5
CASSPGDRIEETQYF,TGTGCCAGCAGCCCGGGGGACAGGATCGAAGAGACCCAGTACTTC,TRBJ2-5,TRBD1,.,TRBV11-2
CASSAAAGLSTDTQYF,TGTGCTAGCAGTGCGGCGGCGGGACTTAGCACAGATACGCAGTATTTT,TRBJ2-3,.,once,TRBV7-7
CASSLDSSYEQYF,TGTGCCAGCAGCTTGGACAGCTCCTACGAGCAGTACTTC,TRBJ2-7,.,few,TRBV11-2
CASSSHRTSGPYEQYF,TGTGCCAGCAGCTCCCACAGGACTAGCGGCCCCTACGAGCAGTACTTC,TRBJ2-7,TRBD2,once,TRBV11-3
CASRPIGPGELFF,TGTGCCAGCAGGCCTATCGGTCCCGGGGAGCTGTTTTTT,TRBJ2-2,.,.,TRBV27
CASSSKLAGSYEQYF,TGTGCCAGCAGTAGTAAACTAGCGGGGTCCTACGAGCAGTACTTC,TRBJ2-7,TRBD2,.,TRBV6-1
CASSLAGGVNEQFF,TGTGCCAGCAGCCTAGCGGGAGGTGTCAATGAGCAGTTCTTC,TRBJ2-1,TRBD2,.,TRBV6-6
CATRLAGVDEQFF,TGTGCCACCAGACTAGCGGGAGTCGATGAGCAGTTCTTC,TRBJ2-1,TRBD2,few,TRBV19
CASSQGLHGYTF,TGTGCCAGTAGTCAGGGACTCCATGGCTACACCTTC,TRBJ1-2,.,.,TRBV19
CASSLFDEQFF,TGTGCCAGCAGCTTATTTGATGAGCAGTTCTTC,TRBJ2-1,.,.,TRBV7-9
CASSLADGSYEQYF,TGTGCCAGCAGCTTGGCGGACGGGAGCTACGAGCAGTACTTC,TRBJ2-7,.,.,TRBV5-6
CASSLAGGSSYNEQFF,TGTGCCAGCAGCTTGGCCGGGGGGAGCTCCTACAATGAGCAGTTCTTC,TRBJ2-1,TRBD2,once,TRBV5-5
CASSVSWRHKLAKNIQYF,TGTGCCAGCAGCGTAAGTTGGCGACACAAATTAGCCAAAAACATTCAGTACTTC,TRBJ2-4,.,.,TRBV21-1
CASSPGGVGQPQHF,TGTGCCAGCAGTCCCGGAGGGGTTGGGCAGCCCCAGCATTTT,TRBJ1-5,.,.,TRBV27
CASSFWGRRTEAFF,TGTGCCAGCAGCTTCTGGGGGAGGCGCACTGAAGCTTTCTTT,TRBJ1-1,.,medium-sized,TRBV7-9
CASSDPYSNQPQHF,TGTGCCAGCAGTGACCCCTATAGCAATCAGCCCCAGCATTTT,TRBJ1-5,.,.,TRBV2
CASSLAGTYSYNEQFF,TGTGCCAGCAGCTTAGCCGGGACTTACTCCTACAATGAGCAGTTCTTC,TRBJ2-1,.,.,TRBV5-6
CASGDGSPYEQYF,TGTGCTAGCGGGGACGGCTCCCCCTACGAGCAGTACTTC,TRBJ2-7,TRBD2,few,TRBV19
CASSYPGRRNGETQYF,TGTGCCAGCAGCTACCCTGGACGGAGGAATGGAGAGACCCAGTACTTC,TRBJ2-5,.,.,TRBV7-9
CASSSAQTNEKLFF,TGTGCCAGCAGCTCGGCGCAAACTAATGAAAAACTGTTTTTT,TRBJ1-4,.,medium-sized,TRBV9
CASSFRRDGMRANQPQHF,TGTGCCAGCAGCTTCCGTAGGGACGGGATGCGGGCCAATCAGCCCCAGCATTTT,TRBJ1-5,.,few,TRBV5-4
CASSFSGGSTDTQYF,TGTGCCAGCAGTTTCTCGGGCGGGAGCACAGATACGCAGTATTTT,TRBJ2-3,.,.,TRBV27
CASSLSLAGEVDTQYF,TGTGCCAGCAGCTTATCACTAGCGGGAGAAGTGGATACGCAGTATTTT,TRBJ2-3,TRBD2,.,TRBV11-2
CASKGATYEQYF,TGTGCCAGTAAGGGTGCGACCTACGAGCAGTACTTC,TRBJ2-7,.,.,TRBV19
CASSSGLTSYNEQFF,TGTGCCAGCAGCTCGGGACTTACCTCCTACAATGAGCAGTTCTTC,TRBJ2-1,.,.,TRBV7-3
CASSPIRTGLPKNIQYF,TGTGCCAGCAGCCCGATTAGGACAGGGCTCCCCAAAAACATTCAGTACTTC,TRBJ2-4,TRBD1,few,TRBV28